This TCR beta chain is drawn from a study of T cell repertoires in breast cancer. General study results and limits: Tumor-involved sentinel lymph nodes shared about fourfold more TCRs with matched tumors than tumor-free nodes (around 7.7% versus 2%).

A second nested PCR with blocking oligonucleotides suppressed unpaired genes. Each emulsion RT-PCR master mix held roughly 5,000-280,000 T cells with C-region, Stepout and V-region primers. MiXCR was run by TCRdb on the emulsion pairing reads, yielding one entry per CDR3 protein. The sample lists 600 to 850 distinct CDR3 sequences; more than 30% were seen once. Paired alpha-beta TCRs of CD8+ T cells were analyzed by expanded emulsion RT-PCR. Overnight incubation in about 9.2 IU/mL IL-2 followed CD8 positive selection of the T cells. Of note for this clonotype: The antigen remains undetermined.

Germline loops: CDR1 SEHNR, CDR2 FQNEAQ (reference sequence). The CDR3 is made up of 13 amino acids. The TCR was taken from a pool of human donors with breast cancer or a healthy control (not recorded which). This chain uses TRBV7-9 with TRBJ2-7, with 7 nucleotides matching TRBD1. Sequences were obtained from CD8+ T cells. CDR3 loop: CTCSAYRGNEQYF. In nucleotides, the CDR3 is TGTACCTGCAGCGCCTACAGGGGAAACGAGCAGTACTTC.